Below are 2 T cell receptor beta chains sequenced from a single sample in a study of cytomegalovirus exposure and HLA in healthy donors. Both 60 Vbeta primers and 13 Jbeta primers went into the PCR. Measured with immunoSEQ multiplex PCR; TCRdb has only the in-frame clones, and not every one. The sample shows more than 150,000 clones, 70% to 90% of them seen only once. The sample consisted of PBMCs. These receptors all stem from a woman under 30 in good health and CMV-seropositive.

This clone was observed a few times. The CDR3 here is CASSPGNEETQYF. In DNA, the CDR3 is TGTGCCAGCAGTCCGGGAAATGAAGAGACCCAGTACTTC. This rearrangement joins TRBV28 to TRBJ2-5; D possibly corresponds to TRBD2 (5 bases). In germline, CDR1 is MDHEN, CDR2 SYDVKM. V was shortened by 5 bases and J by 3 bases, with 10 bases between the two germline ends. The CDR3 extends over 13 amino acids.

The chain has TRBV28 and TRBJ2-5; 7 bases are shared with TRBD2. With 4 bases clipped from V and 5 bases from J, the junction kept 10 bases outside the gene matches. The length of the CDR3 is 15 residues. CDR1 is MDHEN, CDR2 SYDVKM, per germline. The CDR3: CASSSPLGGWETQYF. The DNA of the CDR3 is TGTGCCAGCAGTTCCCCTTTGGGGGGGTGGGAGACCCAGTACTTC.